The 27 T cell receptor beta chains below come from one sample, sequenced in a study of T cells after yellow fever vaccination. TCRdb reanalysed the 5' RACE reads using MiXCR and keeps one entry per CDR3 protein. The sample carries 46,000 or so distinct CDR3 sequences, approximately 6.3% recorded once. This specimen consisted of PBMCs, either bulk or a sorted T-cell subset (CD4+, CD8+, memory, or dextramer-sorted; not recorded which), obtained 45 days after the yellow fever booster vaccination. These receptors all stem from a man aged 25 to 40 who received the YFV17D yellow fever vaccine.

Comment on this clonotype: The junction differs from germline at one of its ends, possibly a read error. V and J are TRBV7-8 and TRBJ1-1, with D hard to call. The CDR3 runs 15 residues. Germline-derived CDR1 and CDR2 are SGHVS and FQNEAQ. The CDR3 coding sequence is TGTGCCAGCAGCTCGGGAAATCTGAAGAACACTAAAGCTTTCTTT. Translation: CASSSGNLKNTKAFF.

This clonotype has a count of ten or more. The chain is built from TRBV20-1 and TRBJ2-2; 9 bases are a match to TRBD2. The CDR3 contains 18 residues. After removal of 0 bases from V and 6 bases from J, the junction contained 14 bases not matched to a gene. Germline values: CDR1 DFQATT, CDR2 SNEGSKA (reference sequence). The CDR3 DNA is TGCAGTGCTAGAGATTCTTTTTATAGCGGGAGATTGGCCGGGGAGCTGTTTTTT. Translation: CSARDSFYSGRLAGELFF.

This clonotype was seen only a few times. The gene calls are TRBV6-2 or TRBV6-3 and TRBJ2-7; 8 bases map to TRBD2. Trimming took 5 bases from V and 3 from J; bases not matched to a gene: 12. The CDR3 has 16 amino acids. Germline lookup yields CDR1 MNHEY and CDR2 SVGEGT. In DNA form, the CDR3 reads TGTGCCAGCAGTAAAAGAAACCGTCGGGAGGGCTACGAGCAGTACTTC. Protein: CASSKRNRREGYEQYF.

This clonotype has just a few counts. V is TRBV7-8 and J is TRBJ2-7, with TRBD2 matching 13 bases. The CDR3 is 17 residues long. J lost 2 bases, V lost 6 bases, and 10 bases had no gene match. Germline V gives CDR1 SGHVS, CDR2 FQNEAQ. The CDR3 here is CASSKGLAGVNAYEQYF. In DNA form, the CDR3 reads TGTGCCAGCAGTAAAGGACTAGCGGGAGTAAATGCCTACGAGCAGTACTTC.

The chain couples TRBV20-1 to TRBJ2-1; the D gene is possibly TRBD2 (8 bases). The CDR3 covers 16 residues. Trimming removed 3 bases from V and 1 base from J, with 16 bases in between. Germline V gives CDR1 DFQATT, CDR2 SNEGSKA (reference sequence). The CDR3 loop is CSASGRGLRSYNEQFF. The CDR3 bases are TGCAGTGCTAGCGGGAGGGGGCTTAGGTCCTACAATGAGCAGTTCTTC.

In this sample, this clonotype turned up a few times. This chain joins TRBV23-1 and TRBJ2-5, with a weak D call TRBD2 (7 bases). TRBV23-1 is classed as an ORF, of uncertain function. This CDR3 has 15 amino acids. V lost 5 bases, J lost 0 bases, and 13 bases lay in between. The CDR3 DNA reads TGCGCCAGCAGTAGGGGGACTATGTACCAAGAGACCCAGTACTTC. Encoded protein: CASSRGTMYQETQYF.

To note about this clonotype: One junction end does not reproduce the germline sequence, and a read error may be involved. The chain couples TRBV5-6 to TRBJ2-6; D may be TRBD2 (5 bases). The CDR3 length is 18 residues. CDR1 is SGHDT and CDR2 is YYEEEE in the germline V gene. CDR3 loop: CAISSSPLGFSGANVLTF. The CDR3 region has the DNA TGTGCCATCAGCTCTAGCCCCCTCGGATTCTCTGGGGCCAACGTCCTGACTTTC.

This clonotype was counted at least ten times. The genes are TRBV5-6 and TRBJ1-1; weak D call: TRBD1 (5 bases). Trimming took off 6 bases at V and 1 base at J, with 13 bases between the two ends. The CDR3 runs 14 residues. Germline CDR1 reads SGHDT; CDR2 reads YYEEEE. In DNA form, the CDR3 reads TGTGCCAGCACCTCCATGGGGCGGAACACTGAAGCTTTCTTT. Protein: CASTSMGRNTEAFF.

The chain combines TRBV7-2 with TRBJ1-6; the D gene is possibly TRBD1 (5 bases). Germline lookup yields CDR1 SGHTA and CDR2 FQGNSA. V was pared by 5 bases and J by 7 bases, with 12 bases between. This CDR3 comprises 14 residues. The CDR3 here is CASSPGGVNSPLHF. The CDR3 DNA sequence: TGTGCCAGCAGCCCCGGGGGGGTGAATTCACCCCTCCACTTT.

This clonotype occurred a few times. J is TRBJ2-3 and V is TRBV5-8, with no clear D. Germline loops: CDR1 SGHTS, CDR2 YDEGEE. Between the trimmed V and J ends, which lost 2 bases and 6 bases, there was a span of 10 bases. This CDR3 spans 13 amino acids. Here the CDR3 reads CASSLGAGDTQYF. In DNA, the CDR3 is TGTGCCAGCAGCTTAGGCGCTGGGGATACGCAGTATTTT.

This clonotype was recorded many times. The chain links TRBV5-5 to TRBJ2-5; D possibly corresponds to TRBD1 (7 bases). The CDR3 is 16 residues long. Germline V gives CDR1 SGHKS, CDR2 YYEKEE (reference sequence). The V gene lost 4 bases and the J gene lost 4 bases, with 20 bases spanning the gap. CDR3 nucleotides: TGTGCCAGCAGCCTAACGACAGGAGGGGGCATAGAGACCCAGTACTTC. Encoded protein: CASSLTTGGGIETQYF.

This clonotype showed up many times. This chain uses TRBV6-2 or TRBV6-3 with TRBJ2-3; tentative D call: TRBD2 (6 bases). V was clipped by 6 bases and J by 4 bases, with 17 bases between them. CDR1 is MNHEY and CDR2 is SVGEGT in the germline V gene. This CDR3 region has 15 residues. The chain's CDR3 is CASRRPGDRPDTQYF. For the CDR3, the DNA is TGTGCCAGCAGACGGCCGGGAGATCGCCCAGATACGCAGTATTTT.

The sample holds many counts of this clonotype. The genes are TRBV9 and TRBJ2-7; D ambiguous. This CDR3 contains 13 residues. V was trimmed by 0 bases and J by 1 base, leaving 5 bases between them. Per the germline V gene, CDR1 is SGDLS and CDR2 is YYNGEE. CDR3 DNA sequence: TGTGCCAGCAGCGTAGATGCGTCCTACGAGCAGTACTTC. It encodes CASSVDASYEQYF.

This clonotype was seen at least ten times. The chain joins TRBV28 to TRBJ2-2; TRBD1 might be the D (5 bases). This CDR3 has 15 residues. Germline V lookup: CDR1 MDHEN, CDR2 SYDVKM. Trimming took off 7 bases at V and 7 bases at J, with 19 bases between the two ends. As DNA, the CDR3 is TGTGCCAGCAAGGATGAGGCCAGGGCTGTCGGGGAGCTGTTTTTT. It translates to CASKDEARAVGELFF.

The J gene is TRBJ1-5, the V gene TRBV6-5; D uncertain. This CDR3 is 14 amino acids long. With 4 bases removed from V and 0 bases from J, the gap between germline ends came to 7 bases. Germline loops: CDR1 MNHEY, CDR2 SVGAGI. The CDR3 DNA follows: TGTGCCAGCAGTTCCGAATATAGCAATCAGCCCCAGCATTTT. Translating gives CASSSEYSNQPQHF.

The CDR3 nucleotides are TGTGCCAGCAGTTTGGAGACTAGCGGCTCCTACGAGCAGTACTTC. As protein: CASSLETSGSYEQYF. V is TRBV27 and J is TRBJ2-7; 9 positions match TRBD2. V lost 3 bases to trimming and J lost 0 bases; unmatched junction nucleotides: 3. The CDR3 extends over 15 amino acids. Per the germline V gene, CDR1 is MNHEY and CDR2 is SMNVEV (reference sequence).

This clonotype was seen many times. The chain uses TRBV14 and TRBJ1-1; no clear D. The V end lost 0 bases, the J end lost 0 bases, and 8 bases lay between the germline ends. CDR1 and CDR2 from the germline V gene are SGHDN and FVKESK. The length of the CDR3 is 15 residues. In DNA form, the CDR3 reads TGTGCCAGCAGCCAAGATCGCCCGTTGAACACTGAAGCTTTCTTT. Translation: CASSQDRPLNTEAFF.

This clonotype has a count of ten or more. This chain connects TRBV5-5 to TRBJ2-2, with TRBD2 as a possible D gene (5 bases). Per germline, CDR1 SGHKS and CDR2 YYEKEE (reference sequence). The germline V and J ends were trimmed by 3 bases and 0 bases, with 15 bases remaining between them. This CDR3 comprises 17 residues. The CDR3 sequence: CASSSSPGGANTGELFF. The CDR3 region has the DNA TGTGCCAGCAGCTCCAGCCCCGGAGGTGCGAACACCGGGGAGCTGTTTTTT.

This chain links TRBV7-9 with TRBJ1-1, with TRBD1 as a possible D gene (5 bases). The CDR3 contains 14 residues. Between the trimmed V and J ends, which lost 5 bases and 4 bases, there was a span of 14 bases. Germline V gene sequence: CDR1 SEHNR, CDR2 FQNEAQ (reference sequence). CDR3 sequence reads: CASSLQVGGTEAFF. In nucleotides, the CDR3 is TGTGCCAGCAGCCTACAGGTGGGTGGCACTGAAGCTTTCTTT.

This sequence joins TRBV7-2 and TRBJ2-5; perhaps TRBD1 as D (5 bases). The CDR3 contains 13 residues. Germline V gene sequence: CDR1 SGHTA, CDR2 FQGNSA. The germline V and J ends were trimmed by 6 bases and 7 bases, with 15 bases remaining between them. In DNA, the CDR3 is TGTGCCAGCAGTAGGACGGACAAGAGGACCCAGTACTTC. It translates to CASSRTDKRTQYF.

This clonotype appeared many times. The DNA of the CDR3 is TGTGCCAGCAACCGGGACGTAACCTACAATGAGCAGTTCTTC. Encoded protein: CASNRDVTYNEQFF. This rearrangement joins TRBV7-8 to TRBJ2-1; D is possibly TRBD1 or TRBD2 (5 bases each). Trimming removed 7 bases from V and 2 bases from J, with 12 bases in between. CDR1 and CDR2 (germline): SGHVS, FQNEAQ. The CDR3 runs 14 residues. Full variable domain (rest looked up from reference TRBV7-8 and TRBJ2-1): GAGVSQSPRYKVAKRGQDVALRCDPISGHVSLFWYQQALGQGPEFLTYFQNEAQLDKSGLPSDRFFAERPEGSVSTLKIQRTQQEDSAVYLCASNRDVTYNEQFFGPGTRLTVL.

Ten or more counts support this clonotype. The chain carries TRBV2 and TRBJ2-1; 16 positions match TRBD2. Trimming at V came to 6 bases and at J to 1 base, leaving 12 bases not matched to a gene. CDR1 is SNHLY, CDR2 FYNNEI, per germline. This CDR3 contains 20 residues. The CDR3 sequence: CASSTRRGTSGRVSYNEQFF. The CDR3 DNA reads TGTGCCAGCAGCACCAGACGGGGGACTAGCGGGAGGGTGTCCTACAATGAGCAGTTCTTC. Based on the CDR3 plus reference TRBV2 and TRBJ2-1, the full variable domain is EPEVTQTPSHQVTQMGQEVILRCVPISNHLYFYWYRQILGQKVEFLVSFYNNEISEKSEIFDDQFSVERPDGSNFTLKIRSTKLEDSAMYFCASSTRRGTSGRVSYNEQFFGPGTRLTVL.

This clonotype has at least ten counts. The rearrangement uses TRBV7-2 and TRBJ1-3; no firm D call. V shed 2 bases and J shed 2 bases, with 13 bases lying between them. Germline values: CDR1 SGHTA, CDR2 FQGNSA. The CDR3 is made up of 16 amino acids. CDR3 sequence reads: CASSLLSISPGNTIYF. DNA of the CDR3: TGTGCCAGCAGCTTACTGTCTATCAGCCCTGGAAACACCATATATTTT.

This clonotype was recorded many times. The CDR3 spells CASSPGRQGEETQYF. CDR3 nucleotides: TGTGCCAGCTCACCCGGAAGACAGGGTGAAGAGACCCAGTACTTC. The chain uses TRBV18 and TRBJ2-5; 7 bases match TRBD1. Trimming cost V 3 bases and J 3 bases; bases outside gene matches: 7. The V gene's germline CDR1 is KGHSH and CDR2 LQKENI. The CDR3 is made up of 15 amino acids.

The CDR3 DNA reads as TGTGCCAGCAGTGCCCTAGCGGGAGTGGGCGGGGAGCTGTTTTTT. Its translation: CASSALAGVGGELFF. The chain has TRBV25-1 and TRBJ2-2, with 10 bases aligning to TRBD2. This CDR3 region has 15 residues. Germline trimming cut 4 bases from V and 7 bases from J; bases unmatched to any gene: 6. Germline assignment: CDR1 MGHDK and CDR2 SYGVNS.

Judged by abundance, this clonotype is medium-sized (0.01 to 0.1%). The chain uses TRBV29-1 and TRBJ1-4; no clear D. CDR1 and CDR2 (germline): SQVTM, ANQGSEA. This CDR3 contains 11 residues. Deletions cut 1 base from V and 8 bases from J, with 5 bases between. CDR3 protein: CSVEVQEKLFF. Written as DNA, the CDR3 is TGCAGCGTTGAAGTACAGGAAAAACTGTTTTTT.

This clonotype was detected many times. The V call is TRBV15, the J call TRBJ2-7, with D maybe TRBD2 (6 bases). The germline V gene encodes CDR1 LNHNV and CDR2 YYDKDF (reference sequence). The ends were cut back, 0 bases at V and 0 bases at J, with 9 bases in the middle. This CDR3 is 15 amino acids long. DNA for the CDR3: TGTGCCACCAGCAGAGAGTCTAGCGCCTCCTACGAGCAGTACTTC. Translated, it gives CATSRESSASYEQYF.